This T cell receptor beta chain was identified in a study of blood T cell repertoires in COVID-19. Study in general: The United States, Italy and Spain were the sources of the acute and convalescent COVID-19 samples. Sources were T cells, B-cell-depleted T cells, or PBMCs; the material itself was cDNA or gDNA.

V gave up 10 bases and J gave up 5 bases, with 20 bases separating them. Per the germline V gene, CDR1 is MNHEY and CDR2 is SMNVEV (reference sequence). This CDR3 is 14 amino acids long. Each participant's cohort was designated according to participant-reported clinical history. Per the authors' pipeline: Reference gene primer amplification yielded estimated nucleated cell counts. The assay was immunoSEQ multiplex PCR, and TCRdb's table has in-frame clones only and misses some. From that table come the V and J calls and clone size; the DNA was used to work out D and trimming. Of approximately 140,000 clones detected, about 83% appear once; the ten largest clones hold about 3.4%.

The rearrangement uses TRBV27 and TRBJ1-1; weak D call: TRBD1 (5 bases). This TCR was recovered from a woman aged 50 to 60 with acute COVID-19. The source material was PBMCs or T cells enriched from blood (not recorded which). CDR3 residues: CATLGRGRGTEAFF. Here the CDR3 DNA reads TGTGCCACCCTGGGGAGGGGCAGAGGGACTGAAGCTTTCTTT.